Listed here are 8 T cell receptor beta chains from one sample, sequenced in a study of T cell repertoires in cytomegalovirus infection. Each CDR3 protein is one row after TCRdb ran MiXCR on the reads. This sample carries about 530,000 distinct CDR3 sequences, approximately 25% of them seen once, and the ten largest clones take about 12%. The sequencing sample was made of PBMCs. The receptors stem from a human donor in good health (CMV status not recorded). Some clones in this sample may be carry-over from other donors' samples.

This clonotype has more than one count but fewer than ten. Relative to the germline gene, one junction end is altered; a read error may explain this. The chain employs TRBV12-3 or TRBV12-4 and TRBJ2-2; TRBD1 aligns across 8 bases. The CDR3 is 15 amino acids. CDR3 in DNA: TGTGCCAGCAGCATCCAGGGGGCGAACGCCGGGGAGCTGTTTTTT. Translated: CASSIQGANAGELFF.

The genes are TRBV5-4 and TRBJ1-6; 12 positions match TRBD1. The CDR3 runs to 16 residues. Unmatched junction bases numbered 8, after V lost 3 bases and J lost 10 bases. The germline V gene has CDR1 SGHNT and CDR2 YYREEE (reference sequence). As DNA, the CDR3 is TGTGCCAGCAGCTACCCGGGACAGGGGGCGGAATCACCCCTCCACTTT. It encodes CASSYPGQGAESPLHF.

There are many counts of this clonotype. The chain joins TRBV11-2 to TRBJ1-1, with 7 bases aligning to TRBD1. The junction had 6 bases not matched to a gene; V was cut back by 6 bases and J by 8 bases. The CDR3 has 12 amino acids. CDR1 is SGHAT and CDR2 is FQNNGV in the germline V gene. CDR3 sequence (DNA): TGTGCCAGCAGAGGCGGGACAGCGGAAGCTTTCTTT. Residues: CASRGGTAEAFF.

This clonotype was seen a few times. This chain uses TRBV6-1 with TRBJ2-7; D perhaps matches TRBD2 (5 bases). V shed 4 bases and J shed 2 bases, with 18 bases lying between them. Germline V lookup: CDR1 MNHNS, CDR2 SASEGT. The CDR3 length is 16 residues. CDR3 DNA: TGTGCCAGCAGTGGGGCGGGCGGGCGGCAAGCCTACGAGCAGTACTTC. Its translation is CASSGAGGRQAYEQYF.

Here the CDR3 reads CATSIEGSTDTQYF. In DNA form, the CDR3 reads TGTGCCACCAGCATAGAGGGGAGCACAGATACGCAGTATTTT. The chain is built from TRBV15 and TRBJ2-3; the D call may be TRBD1 or TRBD2 (5 bases each). CDR3 size: 14 residues. Between the trimmed V and J ends, which lost 4 bases and 0 bases, there was a span of 8 bases. CDR1 and CDR2 from the germline V gene are LNHNV and YYDKDF (reference sequence).

The J gene is TRBJ2-1, the V gene TRBV20-1; TRBD2 might be the D (6 bases). The CDR3 is 14 amino acids. Germline CDR1 reads DFQATT; CDR2 reads SNEGSKA (reference sequence). The V end was cut by 0 bases, the J end by 7 bases, with 13 bases between. CDR3: CSAREGGAWNEQFF. The CDR3 DNA follows: TGCAGTGCTAGAGAAGGAGGGGCTTGGAATGAGCAGTTCTTC.

The CDR3 is CSARGTSGTLAYEQYF. The CDR3 nucleotides read TGCAGTGCTAGGGGGACTAGCGGAACCCTAGCCTACGAGCAGTACTTC. The V and J genes are TRBV20-1 and TRBJ2-7, with TRBD2 matching 11 bases. CDR1 is DFQATT, CDR2 SNEGSKA, per germline (reference sequence). The V segment lost 3 bases and the J segment 2 bases; nucleotides outside the gene matches: 9. CDR3 length: 16 amino acids.

The V gene is TRBV30, the J gene TRBJ1-1; the D is unclear. The CDR3 is 14 residues long. The V and J ends lost 2 bases and 1 base respectively, with 11 bases between them. The germline gives CDR1 GTSNPN, CDR2 SVGIG (reference sequence). The CDR3 sequence: CAWSPRGRNTEAFF. The CDR3 bases are TGTGCCTGGAGTCCCCGCGGGAGGAACACTGAAGCTTTCTTT.